This T cell receptor (beta chain) was identified during a study of blood T cells in healthy people across ages. Study findings and constraints: Researchers judged that diversity estimates from one million T cells fell short of true values.

Healthy Caucasian individuals from Russia aged about 6 to 95 served as donors. This clonotype was seen only a few times. The target antigen is unknown. CDR3 length: 15 residues. Sample-barcoded 5' priming and a J-beta primer mix drove a second PCR of roughly 7 to 11 cycles. In TCRdb, the 5' RACE reads were re-called with MiXCR into one record per CDR3 protein. The sample includes 1.5 million to 2 million distinct CDR3 sequences, approximately 28% of them seen just once. The sequencing input was blood. The chain is built from TRBV21-1 and TRBJ2-7; whether TRBD2, the table's D call, matches the DNA was not checked. TRBV21-1 is described as a pseudogene. The TCR was taken from a woman in her thirties in good health. The CDR3 sequence: CASSKARTDPYEQYF. The CDR3 DNA follows: TGTGCCAGCAGCAAAGCCAGGACTGATCCCTACGAGCAGTACTTC.